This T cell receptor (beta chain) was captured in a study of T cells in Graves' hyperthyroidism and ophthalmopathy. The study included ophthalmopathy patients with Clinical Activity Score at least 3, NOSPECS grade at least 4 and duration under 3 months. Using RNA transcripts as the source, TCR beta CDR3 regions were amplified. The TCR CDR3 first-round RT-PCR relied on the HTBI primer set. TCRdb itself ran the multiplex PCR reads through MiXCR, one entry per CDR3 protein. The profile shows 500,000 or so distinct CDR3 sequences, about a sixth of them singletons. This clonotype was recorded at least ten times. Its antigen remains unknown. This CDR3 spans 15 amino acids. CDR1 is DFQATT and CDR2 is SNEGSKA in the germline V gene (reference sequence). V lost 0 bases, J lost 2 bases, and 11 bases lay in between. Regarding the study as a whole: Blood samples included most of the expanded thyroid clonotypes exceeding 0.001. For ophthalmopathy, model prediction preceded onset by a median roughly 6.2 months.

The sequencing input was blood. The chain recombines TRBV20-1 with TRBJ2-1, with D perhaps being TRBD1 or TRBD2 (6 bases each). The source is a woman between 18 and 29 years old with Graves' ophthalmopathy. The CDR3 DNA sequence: TGCAGTGCTAGAGATGACGGGGGCGCCTACAATGAGCAGTTCTTC. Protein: CSARDDGGAYNEQFF.